This T cell receptor (beta chain) was retrieved from a study of blood T cell repertoires in COVID-19. Study-level background: Sources were T cells, B-cell-depleted T cells, or PBMCs; the material itself was cDNA or gDNA.

Per the original methods: For nucleated cells, counts were estimated from reference gene primer amplification. This table comes from immunoSEQ multiplex PCR, and its TCRdb copy is limited to in-frame clones, with some not included. The V and J calls and clone size were taken over from that table, and D and trimming were inferred from the DNA. The sample consists of 70,000 or so clones, 88% of them appearing once. Per germline, CDR1 LGHDT and CDR2 YNNKEL (reference sequence). The CDR3 runs 11 residues. V lost 9 bases and J 2 bases, leaving 8 bases between the germline ends. This TCR was recovered from a human donor in a cohort sampled during active COVID-19. The chain couples TRBV3-1 (or the pseudogene TRBV3-2) to TRBJ2-7; a weak D match, TRBD2 (5 bases). Input material: peripheral blood. The CDR3 reads CASSGTYEQYF. DNA of the CDR3: TGTGCCAGTTCCGGGACCTACGAGCAGTACTTC.